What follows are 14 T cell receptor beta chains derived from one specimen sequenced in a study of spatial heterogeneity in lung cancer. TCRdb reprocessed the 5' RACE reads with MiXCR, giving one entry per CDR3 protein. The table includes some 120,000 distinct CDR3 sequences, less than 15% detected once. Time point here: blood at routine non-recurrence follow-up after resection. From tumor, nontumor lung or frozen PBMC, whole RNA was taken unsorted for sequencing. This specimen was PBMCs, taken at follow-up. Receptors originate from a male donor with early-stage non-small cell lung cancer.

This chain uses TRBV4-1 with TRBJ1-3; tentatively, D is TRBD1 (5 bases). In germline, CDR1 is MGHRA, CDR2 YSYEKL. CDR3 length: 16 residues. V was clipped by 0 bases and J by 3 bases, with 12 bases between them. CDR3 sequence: CASSQEGRGGGNTIYF. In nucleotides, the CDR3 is TGCGCCAGCAGCCAAGAAGGGAGGGGAGGTGGAAACACCATATATTTT.

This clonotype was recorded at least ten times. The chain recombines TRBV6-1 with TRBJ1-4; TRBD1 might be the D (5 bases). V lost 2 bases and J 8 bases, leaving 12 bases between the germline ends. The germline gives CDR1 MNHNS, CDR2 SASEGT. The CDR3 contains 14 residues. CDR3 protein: CASSERQTYEKLFF. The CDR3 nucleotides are TGTGCCAGCAGTGAACGACAGACCTACGAAAAACTGTTTTTT.

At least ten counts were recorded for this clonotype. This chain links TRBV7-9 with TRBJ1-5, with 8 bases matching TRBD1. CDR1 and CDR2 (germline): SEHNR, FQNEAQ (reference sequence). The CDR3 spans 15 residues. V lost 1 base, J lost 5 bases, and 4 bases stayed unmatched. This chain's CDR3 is CASSLGDRGYQPQHF. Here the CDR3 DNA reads TGTGCCAGCAGCTTAGGAGACAGGGGTTATCAGCCCCAGCATTTT. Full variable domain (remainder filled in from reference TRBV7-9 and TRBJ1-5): DTGVSQNPRHKITKRGQNVTFRCDPISEHNRLYWYRQTLGQGPEFLTYFQNEAQLEKSRLLSDRFSAERPKGSFSTLEIQRTEQGDSAMYLCASSLGDRGYQPQHFGDGTRLSIL.

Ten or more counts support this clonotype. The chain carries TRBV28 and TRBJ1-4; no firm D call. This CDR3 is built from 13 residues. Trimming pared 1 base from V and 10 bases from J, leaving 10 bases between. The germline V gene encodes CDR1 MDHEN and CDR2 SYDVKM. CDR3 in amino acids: CASSLLRVRKLFF. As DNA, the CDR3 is TGTGCCAGCAGTTTATTGAGGGTGCGAAAACTGTTTTTT.

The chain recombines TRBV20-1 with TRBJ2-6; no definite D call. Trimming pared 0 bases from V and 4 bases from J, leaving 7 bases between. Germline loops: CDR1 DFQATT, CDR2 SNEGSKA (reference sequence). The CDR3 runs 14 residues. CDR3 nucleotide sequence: TGCAGTGCTAGAGATCGGAAAGGGGCCAACGTCCTGACTTTC. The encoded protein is CSARDRKGANVLTF.

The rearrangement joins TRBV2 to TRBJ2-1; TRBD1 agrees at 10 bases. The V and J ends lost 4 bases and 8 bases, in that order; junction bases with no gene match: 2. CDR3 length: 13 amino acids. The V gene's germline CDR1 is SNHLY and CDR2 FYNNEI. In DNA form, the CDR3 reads TGTGCCAGCAGTGGGGACAGGGGTGATGAGCAGTTCTTC. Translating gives CASSGDRGDEQFF. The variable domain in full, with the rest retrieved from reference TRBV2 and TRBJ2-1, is EPEVTQTPSHQVTQMGQEVILRCVPISNHLYFYWYRQILGQKVEFLVSFYNNEISEKSEIFDDQFSVERPDGSNFTLKIRSTKLEDSAMYFCASSGDRGDEQFFGPGTRLTVL.

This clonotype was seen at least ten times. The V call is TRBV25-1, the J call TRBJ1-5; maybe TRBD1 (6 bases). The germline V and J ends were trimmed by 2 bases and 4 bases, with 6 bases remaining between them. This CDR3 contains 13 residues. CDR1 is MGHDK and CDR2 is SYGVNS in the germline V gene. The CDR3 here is CASSETGNQPQHF. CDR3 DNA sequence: TGTGCCAGCAGTGAAACAGGGAATCAGCCCCAGCATTTT.

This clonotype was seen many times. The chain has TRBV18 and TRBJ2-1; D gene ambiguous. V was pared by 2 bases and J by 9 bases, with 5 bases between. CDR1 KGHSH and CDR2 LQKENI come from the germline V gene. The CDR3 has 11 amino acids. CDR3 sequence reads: CASSPSGEQFF. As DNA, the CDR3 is TGTGCCAGCTCACCAAGTGGTGAGCAGTTCTTC. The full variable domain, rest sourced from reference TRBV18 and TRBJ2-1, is NAGVMQNPRHLVRRRGQEARLRCSPMKGHSHVYWYRQLPEEGLKFMVYLQKENIIDESGMPKERFSAEFPKEGPSILRIQQVVRGDSAAYFCASSPSGEQFFGPGTRLTVL.

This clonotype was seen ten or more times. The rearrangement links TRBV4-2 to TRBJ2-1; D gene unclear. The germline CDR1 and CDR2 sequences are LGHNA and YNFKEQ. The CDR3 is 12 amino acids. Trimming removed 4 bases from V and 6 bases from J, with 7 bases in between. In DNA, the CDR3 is TGTGCCAGCAGCCCGGATGGCAATGAGCAGTTCTTC. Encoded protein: CASSPDGNEQFF.

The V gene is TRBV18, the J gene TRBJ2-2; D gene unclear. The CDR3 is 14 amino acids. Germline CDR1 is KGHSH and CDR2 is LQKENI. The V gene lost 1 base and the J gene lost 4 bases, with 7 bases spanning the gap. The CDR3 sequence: CASSPRRSTGELFF. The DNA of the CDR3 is TGTGCCAGCTCACCACGTCGGAGCACCGGGGAGCTGTTTTTT. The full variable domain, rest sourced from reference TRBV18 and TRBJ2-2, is NAGVMQNPRHLVRRRGQEARLRCSPMKGHSHVYWYRQLPEEGLKFMVYLQKENIIDESGMPKERFSAEFPKEGPSILRIQQVVRGDSAAYFCASSPRRSTGELFFGEGSRLTVL.

CDR3 amino acids: CASSSGTTAYEQYF. The CDR3 coding sequence is TGTGCCAGCAGTTCAGGGACAACCGCCTACGAGCAGTACTTC. The gene calls are TRBV6-2 or TRBV6-3 and TRBJ2-7; weak D call: TRBD1 (6 bases). V was pared by 4 bases and J by 2 bases, with 12 bases between. In germline, CDR1 is MNHEY, CDR2 SVGEGT. The CDR3 sequence is 14 residues long.

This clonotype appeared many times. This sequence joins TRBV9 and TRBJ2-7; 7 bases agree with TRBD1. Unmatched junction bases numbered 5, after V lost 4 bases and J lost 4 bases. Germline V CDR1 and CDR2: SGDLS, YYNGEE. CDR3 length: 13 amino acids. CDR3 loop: CASSKGAPYEQYF. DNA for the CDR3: TGTGCCAGCAGCAAGGGGGCTCCTTACGAGCAGTACTTC.

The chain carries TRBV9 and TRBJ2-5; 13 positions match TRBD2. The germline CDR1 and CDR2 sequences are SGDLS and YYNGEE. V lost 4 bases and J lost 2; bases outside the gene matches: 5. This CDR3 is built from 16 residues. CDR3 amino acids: CASSLGLAGPQETQYF. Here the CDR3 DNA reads TGTGCCAGCAGCCTGGGACTAGCGGGACCACAAGAGACCCAGTACTTC. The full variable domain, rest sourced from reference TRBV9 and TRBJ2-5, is DSGVTQTPKHLITATGQRVTLRCSPRSGDLSVYWYQQSLDQGLQFLIQYYNGEERAKGNILERFSAQQFPDLHSELNLSSLELGDSALYFCASSLGLAGPQETQYFGPGTRLLVL.

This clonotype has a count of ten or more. The CDR3 reads CASSSLDGDYGYTF. CDR3 nucleotide sequence: TGTGCCAGCAGTTCCCTGGACGGAGACTATGGCTACACCTTC. The J gene is TRBJ1-2, the V gene TRBV28; no reliable D call. V lost 4 bases, J lost 3 bases, and 12 bases lay in between. The germline V gene encodes CDR1 MDHEN and CDR2 SYDVKM. The CDR3 totals 14 residues.